This record covers a single TCR beta chain. The antigen is unknown. The sample is drawn from a study of T cells in Graves' hyperthyroidism and ophthalmopathy. General study results and limits: A model built on 13 V-J features separated ophthalmopathy from stable hyperthyroidism.

Trimming removed 7 bases from V and 0 bases from J; junction bases left unmatched: 14. The CDR3 totals 18 residues. The germline gives CDR1 MDHEN, CDR2 SYDVKM. The patients, who ranged from 18 to 65 in age, presented with newly diagnosed hyperthyroidism lasting under 2 months. Diagnosis relied on clinical symptoms, serum thyroxine and TRAb, thyroid ultrasound and orbital computed tomography. There were TCR beta CDR3 regions amplified from RNA transcripts. RT-PCR in the first round (using the HTBI primer set) targeted the TCR CDR3. TCRdb independently ran MiXCR on the multiplex PCR reads; one entry per CDR3 protein. The sample includes about 400,000 distinct CDR3 sequences, 14% to 15% of them seen just once.

Material for sequencing was blood. The origin of this receptor is a woman under 40 with Graves' hyperthyroidism. The chain uses TRBV28 and TRBJ1-5, with 8 bases matching TRBD1. CDR3 protein: CASISSGQERYSNQPQHF. The CDR3, as DNA: TGTGCCAGCATCTCCTCGGGACAGGAGAGGTATAGCAATCAGCCCCAGCATTTT.